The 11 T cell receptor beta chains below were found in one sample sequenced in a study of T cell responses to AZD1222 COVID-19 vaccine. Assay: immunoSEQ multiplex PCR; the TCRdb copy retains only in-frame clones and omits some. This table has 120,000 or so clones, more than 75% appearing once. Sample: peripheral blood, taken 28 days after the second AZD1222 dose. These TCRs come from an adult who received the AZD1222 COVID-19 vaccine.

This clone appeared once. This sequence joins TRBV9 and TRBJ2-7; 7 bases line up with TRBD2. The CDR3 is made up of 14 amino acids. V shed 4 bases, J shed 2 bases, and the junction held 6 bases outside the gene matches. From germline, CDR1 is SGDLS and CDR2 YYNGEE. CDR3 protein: CASSISGNTYEQYF. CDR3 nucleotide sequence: TGTGCCAGCAGCATAAGCGGGAACACCTACGAGCAGTACTTC.

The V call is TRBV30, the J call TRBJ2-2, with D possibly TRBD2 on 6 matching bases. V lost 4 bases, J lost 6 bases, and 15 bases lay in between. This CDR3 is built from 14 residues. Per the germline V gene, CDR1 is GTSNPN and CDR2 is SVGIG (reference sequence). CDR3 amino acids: CAWKEVREAGELFF. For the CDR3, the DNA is TGTGCCTGGAAAGAGGTTAGGGAGGCCGGGGAGCTGTTTTTT.

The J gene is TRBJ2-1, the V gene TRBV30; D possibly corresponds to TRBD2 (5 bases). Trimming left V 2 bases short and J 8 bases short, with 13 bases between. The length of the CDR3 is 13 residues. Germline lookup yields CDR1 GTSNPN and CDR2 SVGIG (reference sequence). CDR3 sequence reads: CAWSPDFYDEQFF. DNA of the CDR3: TGTGCCTGGAGTCCGGACTTTTACGATGAGCAGTTCTTC.

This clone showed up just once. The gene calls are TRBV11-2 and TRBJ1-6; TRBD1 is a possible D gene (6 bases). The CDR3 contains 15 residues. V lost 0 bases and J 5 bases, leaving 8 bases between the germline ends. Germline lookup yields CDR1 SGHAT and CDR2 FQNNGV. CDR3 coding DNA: TGTGCCAGCAGCTTAGAAGGGGGGAATAATTCACCCCTCCACTTT. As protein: CASSLEGGNNSPLHF.

In DNA, the CDR3 is TGTGCCAGCAGTCCCACGAGGGACAGTCAGTACTTC. Residues: CASSPTRDSQYF. V and J are TRBV12-3 or TRBV12-4 and TRBJ2-5; 7 positions match TRBD1. J was trimmed by 11 bases and V by 5 bases; bases with no gene match: 8. This CDR3 has 12 amino acids.

This CDR3 reads CASKRGSGGGYGYTF. The CDR3 DNA sequence: TGTGCCAGCAAAAGAGGATCAGGAGGGGGCTATGGCTACACCTTC. This chain links TRBV28 with TRBJ1-2; TRBD1 is a possible D gene (6 bases). V gave up 7 bases and J gave up 4 bases, with 19 bases separating them. Germline-derived CDR1 and CDR2 are MDHEN and SYDVKM. This CDR3 contains 15 residues.

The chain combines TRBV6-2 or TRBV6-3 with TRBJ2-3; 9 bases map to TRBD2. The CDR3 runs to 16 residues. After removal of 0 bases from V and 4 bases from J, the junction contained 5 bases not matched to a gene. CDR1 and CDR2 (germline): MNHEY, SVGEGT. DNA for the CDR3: TGTGCCAGCAGTTACTCCGGGACTAGCCTTTCAGATACGCAGTATTTT. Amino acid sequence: CASSYSGTSLSDTQYF.

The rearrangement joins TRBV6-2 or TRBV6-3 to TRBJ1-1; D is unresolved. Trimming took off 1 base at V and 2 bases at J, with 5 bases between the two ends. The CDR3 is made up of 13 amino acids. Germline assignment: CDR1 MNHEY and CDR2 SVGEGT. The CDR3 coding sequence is TGTGCCAGCAGTTACTGGGGAAACACTGAAGCTTTCTTT. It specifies CASSYWGNTEAFF.

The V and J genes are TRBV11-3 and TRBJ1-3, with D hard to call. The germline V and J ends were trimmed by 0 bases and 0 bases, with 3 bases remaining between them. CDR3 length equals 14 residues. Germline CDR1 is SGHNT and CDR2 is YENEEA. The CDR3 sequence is CASSLDSSGNTIYF. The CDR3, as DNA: TGTGCCAGCAGCTTAGATAGCTCTGGAAACACCATATATTTT.

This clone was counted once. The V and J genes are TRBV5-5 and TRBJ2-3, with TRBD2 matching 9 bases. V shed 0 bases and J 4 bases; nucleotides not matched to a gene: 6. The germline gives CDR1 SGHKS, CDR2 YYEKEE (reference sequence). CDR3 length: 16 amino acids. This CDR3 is CASSLGAGGFPDTQYF. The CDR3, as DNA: TGTGCCAGCAGCTTGGGGGCGGGAGGGTTTCCAGATACGCAGTATTTT. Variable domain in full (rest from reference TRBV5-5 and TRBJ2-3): DAGVTQSPTHLIKTRGQQVTLRCSPISGHKSVSWYQQVLGQGPQFIFQYYEKEERGRGNFPDRFSARQFPNYSSELNVNALLLGDSALYLCASSLGAGGFPDTQYFGPGTRLTVL.

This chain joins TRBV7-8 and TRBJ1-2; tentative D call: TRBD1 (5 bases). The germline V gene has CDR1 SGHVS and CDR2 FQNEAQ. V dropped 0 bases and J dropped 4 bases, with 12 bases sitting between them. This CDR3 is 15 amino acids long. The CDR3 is CASSLASGGIYGYTF. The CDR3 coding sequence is TGTGCCAGCAGCTTAGCGTCTGGGGGTATCTATGGCTACACCTTC. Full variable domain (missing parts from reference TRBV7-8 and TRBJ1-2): GAGVSQSPRYKVAKRGQDVALRCDPISGHVSLFWYQQALGQGPEFLTYFQNEAQLDKSGLPSDRFFAERPEGSVSTLKIQRTQQEDSAVYLCASSLASGGIYGYTFGSGTRLTVV.